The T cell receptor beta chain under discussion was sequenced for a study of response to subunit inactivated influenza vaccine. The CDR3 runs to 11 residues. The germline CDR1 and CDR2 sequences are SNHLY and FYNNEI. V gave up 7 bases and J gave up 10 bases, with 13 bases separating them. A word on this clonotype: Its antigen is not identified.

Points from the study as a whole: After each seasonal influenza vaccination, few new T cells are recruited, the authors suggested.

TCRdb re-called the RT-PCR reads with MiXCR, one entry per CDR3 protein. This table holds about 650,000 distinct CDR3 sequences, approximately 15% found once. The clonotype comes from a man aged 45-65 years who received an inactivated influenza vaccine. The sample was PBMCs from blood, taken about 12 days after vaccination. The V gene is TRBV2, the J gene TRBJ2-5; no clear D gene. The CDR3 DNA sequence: TGTGCCAGCAAAATCGACGAGGTCCAGTACTTC. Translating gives CASKIDEVQYF.